This T cell receptor beta chain was identified during a study of human T cells and chemical hapten exposure (dated by TCRdb to about 2021). For context, the study as a whole: For sensitization, 2% DPC in acetone was applied to a 2 cm by 2 cm area of upper inner arm skin. In alopecia patients, the study followed how the peripheral blood TCR repertoire changed in vivo over primary and secondary sensitization to diphenylcyclopropenone (DPC), a hapten. Libraries were pooled for sequencing, and per-sample TCR yields varied mainly because of small differences in library volumes within the pool. Throughout the roughly 25-week study period, patients were also given weekly therapeutic DPC doses on the scalp. Twenty-nine alopecia patients provided blood for TCR sequencing at one to four time points (pre-sensitization, 2, 6 and 24 weeks). Blood was sampled from patients pre-sensitization (week 0) and at 2, 6 and about 24 weeks after DPC sensitization. The patient cohort, mostly female, included alopecia areata with under or over 50% scalp involvement, alopecia totalis and alopecia universalis. Patch tests used Finn chambers with 0.01% DPC on the upper back, scored after 6 days by International Contact Dermatitis Research Group standards. Summary of the overall study and its limitations: All patients had alopecia, a presumed autoimmune disease, so their immune response might differ from that of healthy individuals. After repeated subsampling, the strength of the expansion versus patch-test correlation and the threshold at which it became significant changed. Expanded TCRs formed significantly more large CDR3 similarity clusters than pre-sensitization or healthy control sets, consistent with antigen-driven responses. Patch test score was positively correlated with the number of PT1 expanded TCRs, with significance at thresholds 8, 16 and 32 but not at 4. The number of TCRs above 1 in 1000 frequency did not change with DPC sensitization; there was no evidence of global repertoire structure alterations.

Libraries were made using RACE. Sequencing instrument: NextSeq 500. During library preparation, unique molecular identifiers were attached to individual cDNA molecules so that TCRs could be counted in a quantitative, reproducible way. From each blood RNA sample, both TCR alpha and TCR beta chains were sequenced. The authors' analysis ran thus. The median number of TCRs per sample was some 100,000, ranging from roughly 23,224 to 690,600. The Decombinator software suite was used to annotate V, J and CDR3 in the TCR reads. For the PS versus PT1 abundance plots, all samples were subsampled to the same number of TCRs (28,000). TCRs were defined as expanded if absent before sensitization and observed at least eight times at the 2-week time point. TCRdb redid the processing of the public reads, applying fastp at Q25 and MiXCR, and retained in-frame beta chains. Each entry merges the rows of one CDR3 protein and shows their most common DNA and genes. In this record, the V and J calls reflect TCRdb's handling and not the investigators' own analysis. A total of roughly 62,000 distinct CDR3 sequences appear in this sample, around an eighth of them only once. Of the sample, roughly 2.3% falls within the top ten clones.

V trim: 2 bases; J trim: 4 bases; unmatched bases: 7. The CDR3 contains 14 residues, cysteine and phenylalanine counted. Only the CDR3 part of the read is kept: 42 bases, read in frame from the first base. CDR1 and CDR2, looked up from the germline V gene (reference sequence), are DFQATT and SNEGSKA. For this clonotype: Its antigen specificity is not known. Per-base quality was not reported, and no clone a single base away is much larger than it.

Sample time point, as interpreted from the label and publication: patch test 3, about 24 weeks after DPC sensitization. Explained via the paper, the treatment or condition label denotes: therapeutic diphenylcyclopropenone sensitization with weekly scalp DPC. At each patch-test visit, blood was drawn before the patch test was applied. Eligible patients were aged 18 to 70, diagnosed with alopecia, deemed suitable for DPC therapy, and excluded if pregnant. Unfractionated whole blood was collected in Tempus Blood RNA tubes, and total RNA was extracted from that blood. The V and J genes are TRBV20-1 and TRBJ1-1, with 7 bases matching TRBD1. The sequence came from a man aged 25 to 40 with alopecia areata. Some clones in this sample may be carry-over from other donors' samples. Here the sequenced sample was whole blood, taken in connection with sensitization to the hapten diphenylcyclopropenone (DPC). The nucleotide sequence is given as TGCAGTGCTAGATACCCGACAGGGAGCACTGAAGCTTTCTTT. The translation is CSARYPTGSTEAFF.